This TCR beta chain was profiled in a study of regulatory T cells in long-lasting Graves disease. In building TCR beta libraries, iRepertoire HTBI primers were used together with Arm-PCR of CDR3 regions. TCRdb used MiXCR to reprocess the multiplex PCR reads, holding one entry per CDR3 protein. The sample shows over 500,000 distinct CDR3 sequences, about 16% of them seen only once. This CDR3 spans 13 amino acids. CDR1 is DFQATT, CDR2 SNEGSKA, per germline (reference sequence). Trimming removed 0 bases from V and 11 bases from J, with 13 bases in between. With respect to this clonotype: What it recognizes is unknown.

Time point indicated: newly diagnosed GD, antithyroid drugs for less than 3 months. TCR sequences were obtained from RNA taken from PBMCs. Findings of the study overall: TCR diversity was lower in persistent than newly diagnosed Graves' disease.

These data were likewise used in another study, on T cells in Graves' hyperthyroidism and ophthalmopathy. That study reports: Carried out on the TCR CDR3, a first-round RT-PCR used the HTBI primer set. Ophthalmopathy stood apart from stable hyperthyroidism in a 13 V-J model. Progression to ophthalmopathy was predicted a median of approximately seven months early.

V is TRBV20-1 and J is TRBJ1-4, with D unresolved. The input for sequencing was peripheral blood mononuclear cells (PBMCs), taken at new diagnosis, from a patient treated with antithyroid drugs. This TCR was sampled from a man between 18 and 35 years old with Graves disease. This CDR3 reads CSARDGPGEKLFF. As DNA, the CDR3 is TGCAGTGCTAGAGATGGGCCAGGCGAGAAACTGTTTTTT.